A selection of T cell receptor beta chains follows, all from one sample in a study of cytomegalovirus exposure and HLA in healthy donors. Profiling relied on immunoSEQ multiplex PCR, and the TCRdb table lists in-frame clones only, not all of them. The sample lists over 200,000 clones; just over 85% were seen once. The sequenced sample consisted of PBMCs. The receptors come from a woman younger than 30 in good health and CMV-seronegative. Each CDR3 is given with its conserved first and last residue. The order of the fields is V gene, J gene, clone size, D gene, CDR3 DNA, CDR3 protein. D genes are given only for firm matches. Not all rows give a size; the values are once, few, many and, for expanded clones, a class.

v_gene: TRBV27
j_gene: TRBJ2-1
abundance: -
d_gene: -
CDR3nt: TGTGCCAGCAGTTTAAGGGAGACTTCCTACAATGAGCAGTTCTTC
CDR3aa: CASSLRETSYNEQFF

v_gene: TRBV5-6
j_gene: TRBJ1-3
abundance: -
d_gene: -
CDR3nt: TGTGCCAGCAGCGGTTGGGCGAGCTCTGGAAACACCATATATTTT
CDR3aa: CASSGWASSGNTIYF

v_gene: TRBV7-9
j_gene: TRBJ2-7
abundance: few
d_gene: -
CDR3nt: TGTGCCAGCAGCTTACAGGGCTACGAGCAGTACTTC
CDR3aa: CASSLQGYEQYF

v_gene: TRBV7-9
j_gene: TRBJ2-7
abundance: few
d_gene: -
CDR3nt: TGTGCCAGCAGCCCACCGGGGACCTACGAGCAGTACTTC
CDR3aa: CASSPPGTYEQYF

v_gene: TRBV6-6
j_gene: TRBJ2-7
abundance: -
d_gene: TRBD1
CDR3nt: TGTGCCAGCAGTCAGGGACAGGTCTACGAGCAGTACTTC
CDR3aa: CASSQGQVYEQYF

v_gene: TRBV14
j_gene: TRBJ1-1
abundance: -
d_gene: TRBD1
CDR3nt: TGTGCCAGCAGCCCTTTCCAGGGACAGAGCCACACTGAAGCTTTCTTT
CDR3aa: CASSPFQGQSHTEAFF

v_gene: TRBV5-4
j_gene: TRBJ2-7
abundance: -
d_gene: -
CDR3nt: TGTGCCAGCAGACTAACAGGGGGGGAAAACGAGCAGTACTTC
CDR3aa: CASRLTGGENEQYF

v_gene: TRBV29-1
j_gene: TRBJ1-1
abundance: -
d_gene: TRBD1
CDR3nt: TGCAGCGTTGTGACAGGGGTGAACACTGAAGCTTTCTTT
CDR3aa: CSVVTGVNTEAFF

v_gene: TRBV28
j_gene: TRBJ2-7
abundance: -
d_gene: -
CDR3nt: TGTGCCAGCAGCATACAGAGTAAATATTACGAGCAGTACTTC
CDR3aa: CASSIQSKYYEQYF

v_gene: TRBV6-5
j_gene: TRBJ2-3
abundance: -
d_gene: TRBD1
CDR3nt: TGTGCCAGCGGGACAGGGAGGCGTACGCAGTATTTT
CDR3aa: CASGTGRRTQYF

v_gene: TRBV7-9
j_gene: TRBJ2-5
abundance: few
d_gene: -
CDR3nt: TGTGCCAGCAGCAATTTCCCAGAAGAGACCCAGTACTTC
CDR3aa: CASSNFPEETQYF

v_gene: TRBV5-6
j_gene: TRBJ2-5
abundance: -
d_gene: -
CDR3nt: TGTGCCAGCAGCTTGACTCCGGGTAAGACCCAGTACTTC
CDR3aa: CASSLTPGKTQYF

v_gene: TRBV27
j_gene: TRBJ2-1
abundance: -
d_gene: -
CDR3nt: TGTGCCAGCAGTTTCCGCGATGGTGAGCAGTTCTTC
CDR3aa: CASSFRDGEQFF

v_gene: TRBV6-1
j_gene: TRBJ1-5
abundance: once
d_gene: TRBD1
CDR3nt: TGTGCCAGTCGGATGGGGGGGACAGGGAATCAGCCCCAGCATTTT
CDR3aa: CASRMGGTGNQPQHF

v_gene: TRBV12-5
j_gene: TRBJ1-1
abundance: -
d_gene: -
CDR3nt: TGTGCTAGTGGTTTGTATTCAGGGGTTACGACTGAAGCTTTCTTT
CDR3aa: CASGLYSGVTTEAFF

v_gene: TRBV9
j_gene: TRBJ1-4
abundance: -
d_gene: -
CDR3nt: TGTGCCAGCAGCCCGAGACAGGTTCCGACTAATGAAAAACTGTTTTTT
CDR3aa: CASSPRQVPTNEKLFF

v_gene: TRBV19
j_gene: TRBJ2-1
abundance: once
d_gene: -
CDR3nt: TGTGCCAGTAGCCTAGCGTCGAGCTCCTACAATGAGCAGTTCTTC
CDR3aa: CASSLASSSYNEQFF

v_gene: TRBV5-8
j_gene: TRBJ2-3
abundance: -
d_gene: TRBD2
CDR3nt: TGTGCCAGCAGCCCCGCCCGGAGCGGGAGTTCTGATACGCAGTATTTT
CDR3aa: CASSPARSGSSDTQYF

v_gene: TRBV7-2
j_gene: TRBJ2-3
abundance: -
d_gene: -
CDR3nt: TGTGCCAGCAGCTTGGTAGTCGGGAGTAGGGTAGATACGCAGTATTTT
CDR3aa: CASSLVVGSRVDTQYF

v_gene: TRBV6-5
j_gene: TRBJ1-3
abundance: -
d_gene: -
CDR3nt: TGTGCCAGCAGACCGTCGACAGGAAACACCATATATTTT
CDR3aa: CASRPSTGNTIYF

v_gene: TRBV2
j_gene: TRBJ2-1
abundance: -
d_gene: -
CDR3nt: TGTGCCAGCAGTGTGAGCGGGTCCTCCTACAATGAGCAGTTCTTC
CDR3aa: CASSVSGSSYNEQFF

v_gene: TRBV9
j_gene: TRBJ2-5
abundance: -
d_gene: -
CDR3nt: TGTGCCAGCAGCGGATCGGGGGACAGCCCTTCGGAGACCCAGTACTTC
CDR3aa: CASSGSGDSPSETQYF

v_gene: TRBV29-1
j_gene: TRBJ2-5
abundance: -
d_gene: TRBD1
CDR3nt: TGCAGCGTCTCAATTACAGGGGGCCGGGAGACCCAGTACTTC
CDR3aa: CSVSITGGRETQYF

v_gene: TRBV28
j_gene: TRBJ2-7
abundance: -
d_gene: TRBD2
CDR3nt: TGTGCCAGCAGTTACGGGACTAGCGGGAGCTACGAGCAGTACTTC
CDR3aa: CASSYGTSGSYEQYF

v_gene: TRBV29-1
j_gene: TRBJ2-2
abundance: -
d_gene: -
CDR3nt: TGCAGCGGCGAGGGCCTCGACACCGGGGAGCTGTTTTTT
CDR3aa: CSGEGLDTGELFF

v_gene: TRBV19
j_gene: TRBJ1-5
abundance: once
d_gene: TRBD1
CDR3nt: TGTGCCAGTAGTGTCGGACAGGGACCCAATCAGCCCCAGCATTTT
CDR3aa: CASSVGQGPNQPQHF

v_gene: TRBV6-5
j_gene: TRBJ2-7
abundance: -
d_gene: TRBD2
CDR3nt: TGTGCCAGCAGCCCCCGGGGGGGGTACGAGCAGTACTTC
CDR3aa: CASSPRGGYEQYF